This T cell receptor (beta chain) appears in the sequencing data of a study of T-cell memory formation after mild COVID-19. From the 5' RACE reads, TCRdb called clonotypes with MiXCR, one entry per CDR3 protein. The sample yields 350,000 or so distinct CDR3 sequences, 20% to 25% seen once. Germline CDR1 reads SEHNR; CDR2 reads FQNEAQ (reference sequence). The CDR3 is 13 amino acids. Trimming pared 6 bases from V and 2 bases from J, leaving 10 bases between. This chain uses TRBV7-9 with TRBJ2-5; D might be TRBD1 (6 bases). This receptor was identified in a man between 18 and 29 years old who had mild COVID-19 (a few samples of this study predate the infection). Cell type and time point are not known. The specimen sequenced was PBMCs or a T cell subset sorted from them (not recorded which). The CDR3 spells CASRGASQETQYF. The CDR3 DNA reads TGTGCCAGCAGGGGGGCCTCGCAAGAGACCCAGTACTTC.